Below, 25 T cell receptor beta chains from the same sample are listed, as sequenced in a study of T cell responses to AZD1222 COVID-19 vaccine. Only in-frame clones appear in the TCRdb table, and some are missing; sequencing was by immunoSEQ multiplex PCR. In the table there are over 80,000 clones, approximately 89% of which are singletons. This sample comprised peripheral blood, obtained 28 days after the second AZD1222 dose. These receptors all stem from an adult who received the AZD1222 COVID-19 vaccine.

This chain joins TRBV3-1 (or the pseudogene TRBV3-2) and TRBJ2-1; 9 nucleotides line up with TRBD2. CDR3 length: 12 residues. J gave up 9 bases and V 5 bases, and 2 bases lay outside the gene matches. CDR1 is LGHDT and CDR2 is YNNKEL in the germline V gene (reference sequence). The CDR3 loop is CASSFSGSEQFF. The CDR3 DNA follows: TGTGCCAGCAGCTTTAGCGGGAGTGAGCAGTTCTTC.

This clone was seen once. This rearrangement joins TRBV24-1 to TRBJ2-5, with 14 bases identical to TRBD2. The ends lost 0 bases at V and 3 bases at J; junction bases unmatched: 2. The CDR3 extends over 17 amino acids. Germline loops: CDR1 KGHDR, CDR2 SFDVKD. CDR3 amino acids: CATSDLPGLAGEETQYF. In nucleotides, the CDR3 is TGTGCCACCAGTGATTTGCCGGGACTAGCGGGAGAAGAGACCCAGTACTTC.

The V and J genes are TRBV27 and TRBJ2-7; D is uncertain. This CDR3 is built from 15 residues. Trimming cost V 2 bases and J 5 bases, with 16 bases left between them. CDR1 is MNHEY and CDR2 is SMNVEV in the germline V gene (reference sequence). CDR3 DNA: TGTGCCAGCAGTTTAGGGCCCCAAAGTGGCGACGAGCAGTACTTC. It specifies CASSLGPQSGDEQYF.

The chain uses TRBV7-8 and TRBJ1-3, with D unresolved. V was cut by 4 bases and J by 0 bases, with 10 bases left in between. Germline V lookup: CDR1 SGHVS, CDR2 FQNEAQ. This CDR3 has 15 residues. CDR3 residues: CASSSGPGSGNTIYF. In DNA form, the CDR3 reads TGTGCCAGCAGCTCCGGGCCGGGCTCTGGAAACACCATATATTTT.

J is TRBJ2-1 and V is TRBV20-1; 15 nucleotides align to TRBD2. There are 14 residues in the CDR3. V was clipped by 3 bases and J by 8 bases; unmatched bases: 2. Germline CDR1 is DFQATT and CDR2 is SNEGSKA (reference sequence). Here the CDR3 DNA reads TGCAGTGCTAGTGGACTAGCGGGAGGGTATGAGCAGTTCTTC. This translates into CSASGLAGGYEQFF.

The chain couples TRBV9 to TRBJ2-1; TRBD2 agrees at 16 bases. CDR1 SGDLS and CDR2 YYNGEE come from the germline V gene. The CDR3 length is 19 residues. The junction had 8 bases not matched to a gene; V was cut back by 1 base and J by 4 bases. CDR3 in DNA: TGTGCCAGCAGCGTATACCCGGGACTAGCGGGGGGGCGATACAATGAGCAGTTCTTC. Amino acids: CASSVYPGLAGGRYNEQFF.

This clone was detected a few times. The V call is TRBV2, the J call TRBJ1-5, with 7 bases that match TRBD1. V trimming: 7 bases; J trimming: 2 bases; junction bases outside the gene matches: 2. Germline V lookup: CDR1 SNHLY, CDR2 FYNNEI. The CDR3 extends over 13 amino acids. The CDR3 spells CASTGQGNQPQHF. CDR3 bases: TGTGCCAGCACTGGACAGGGCAATCAGCCCCAGCATTTT. Variable domain in full (rest from reference TRBV2 and TRBJ1-5): EPEVTQTPSHQVTQMGQEVILRCVPISNHLYFYWYRQILGQKVEFLVSFYNNEISEKSEIFDDQFSVERPDGSNFTLKIRSTKLEDSAMYFCASTGQGNQPQHFGDGTRLSIL.

The chain carries TRBV11-2 and TRBJ2-7; the D is unclear. The germline V and J ends were trimmed by 6 bases and 9 bases, with 18 bases remaining between them. Germline CDR1 reads SGHAT; CDR2 reads FQNNGV. The CDR3 contains 13 residues. As DNA, the CDR3 is TGTGCCAGCAGAAAAGACACATCGGAGTGGCAGTACTTC. It encodes CASRKDTSEWQYF. Together with reference TRBV11-2 and TRBJ2-7, the CDR3 gives the full variable domain: EAGVAQSPRYKIIEKRQSVAFWCNPISGHATLYWYQQILGQGPKLLIQFQNNGVVDDSQLPKDRFSAERLKGVDSTLKIQPAKLEDSAVYLCASRKDTSEWQYFGPGTRLTVT.

The chain recombines TRBV28 with TRBJ1-2; no clear D gene. The CDR3 is 15 residues long. Germline CDR1 is MDHEN and CDR2 is SYDVKM. V dropped 2 bases and J dropped 6 bases, with 16 bases sitting between them. In nucleotides, the CDR3 is TGTGCCAGCAGTTTACGGCAGCTATCCGGGAATGGCTACACCTTC. Translating gives CASSLRQLSGNGYTF.

The sample holds one count of this clone. This rearrangement joins TRBV29-1 to TRBJ2-1; D uncertain. V lost 3 bases and J lost 0, with 9 bases in between. This CDR3 region has 14 residues. The germline CDR1 and CDR2 sequences are SQVTM and ANQGSEA. In DNA form, the CDR3 reads TGCAGCGTTGAGTCCCTGAGCTCCTACAATGAGCAGTTCTTC. Translated: CSVESLSSYNEQFF.

The count of this clone is one. V and J are TRBV5-4 and TRBJ2-5, with 10 nucleotides matching TRBD1. Losses at the gene ends were 0 bases for V and 13 bases for J; bases not matched to a gene: 3. Germline V CDR1 and CDR2: SGHNT, YYREEE (reference sequence). This CDR3 is built from 12 residues. The CDR3 sequence: CASSLDRDRGYF. The CDR3 bases are TGTGCCAGCAGCTTGGACCGGGACAGGGGGTACTTC.

The chain is built from TRBV29-1 and TRBJ2-7; D remains ambiguous. Looked up from germline, CDR1 is SQVTM and CDR2 is ANQGSEA. The CDR3 spans 11 residues. The V gene lost 7 bases and the J gene lost 6 bases, with 13 bases spanning the gap. This CDR3 is CSAVLPGEQYF. The DNA for the CDR3 is TGCAGCGCTGTCTTACCGGGCGAGCAGTACTTC.

The chain joins TRBV28 to TRBJ1-2; D remains unclear. Germline V CDR1 and CDR2: MDHEN, SYDVKM. The CDR3 is 12 residues long. Trimming cost V 1 base and J 4 bases, with 4 bases left between them. The CDR3, as DNA: TGTGCCAGCAGTTTATTCCCCTATGGCTACACCTTC. Translated, it gives CASSLFPYGYTF.

The table lists this clone with a count of one. This chain uses TRBV28 with TRBJ2-2, with 11 bases fitting TRBD2. V lost 8 bases and J lost 8; bases outside the gene matches: 13. In germline, CDR1 is MDHEN, CDR2 SYDVKM. The CDR3 contains 16 residues. The CDR3 here is CASSSATSGSSGELFF. The CDR3 coding sequence is TGTGCCAGCTCTTCAGCCACTAGCGGGAGTTCGGGGGAGCTGTTTTTT.

The rearrangement links TRBV11-3 to TRBJ2-5; D unclear. The ends were cut back, 1 base at V and 7 bases at J, with 10 bases in the middle. The CDR3 contains 13 residues. CDR1 SGHNT and CDR2 YENEEA come from the germline V gene. The CDR3 DNA reads TGTGCCAGCAGCTTAGTCCCCTCGGGGACCCAGTACTTC. Translation gives CASSLVPSGTQYF.

The gene calls are TRBV7-6 and TRBJ1-6; D not resolved. V lost 1 base and J lost 5, with 12 bases in between. The CDR3 totals 16 residues. Germline V lookup: CDR1 SGHVS, CDR2 FNYEAQ. CDR3 coding DNA: TGTGCCAGCAGCTTAGAGGTCAGAGAGAATAATTCACCCCTCCACTTT. Its translation: CASSLEVRENNSPLHF.

This chain uses TRBV19 with TRBJ2-2, with 9 nucleotides matching TRBD1. The trim removed 9 bases at V and 3 bases at J, leaving 2 bases unmatched. CDR1 LNHDA and CDR2 SQIVND come from the germline V gene (reference sequence). CDR3 length: 13 amino acids. The CDR3 here is CARQGAYTGELFF. The CDR3 DNA follows: TGTGCCAGACAGGGGGCGTACACCGGGGAGCTGTTTTTT. The variable domain in full, completed from reference TRBV19 and TRBJ2-2, reads DGGITQSPKYLFRKEGQNVTLSCEQNLNHDAMYWYRQDPGQGLRLIYYSQIVNDFQKGDIAEGYSVSREKKESFPLTVTSAQKNPTAFYLCARQGAYTGELFFGEGSRLTVL.

About this clone: Other nucleotide sequences from this sample produce the same CDR3. V and J are TRBV5-1 and TRBJ2-7; D possibly uses TRBD1 or TRBD2 (5 bases each). The germline gives CDR1 SGHRS, CDR2 YFSETQ. Trimming took 4 bases from V and 0 from J, leaving 14 bases between them. The CDR3 is 15 residues long. The CDR3 here is CASSVGAGSSYEQYF. Here the CDR3 DNA reads TGCGCCAGCAGCGTTGGGGCAGGGAGCTCCTACGAGCAGTACTTC.

With regard to this clone: Other DNA sequences of this sample code for an identical CDR3. The rearrangement joins TRBV19 to TRBJ1-5, with 7 bases identical to TRBD1. The CDR3 spans 13 residues. The ends lost 5 bases at V and 3 bases at J; junction bases unmatched: 1. Germline V lookup: CDR1 LNHDA, CDR2 SQIVND (reference sequence). For the CDR3, the DNA is TGTGCCAGTAGTGACAGGGCCAATCAGCCCCAGCATTTT. Its protein is CASSDRANQPQHF.

CDR3 region: CASSIRQSGANVLTF. CDR3 nucleotides: TGTGCCAGCAGCATTAGACAGTCTGGGGCCAACGTCCTGACTTTC. V usage is TRBV7-8 and J usage is TRBJ2-6; possible D gene TRBD1, 5 bases. The length of the CDR3 is 15 residues. V lost 5 bases, J lost 1 base, and 9 bases lay in between. Germline V gives CDR1 SGHVS, CDR2 FQNEAQ.

The chain has TRBV15 and TRBJ2-5; 11 bases agree with TRBD2. Germline CDR1 is LNHNV and CDR2 is YYDKDF (reference sequence). The CDR3 loop spans 17 amino acids. V dropped 3 bases and J dropped 5; count of bases not matched to a gene: 11. The CDR3 coding sequence is TGTGCCACCAGCAGTCCCACTAGCGGGAGCCCCCGGGAGACCCAGTACTTC. Amino acid sequence: CATSSPTSGSPRETQYF.

The rearrangement links TRBV5-1 to TRBJ2-2; tentative D call: TRBD1 (6 bases). Trimming pared 0 bases from V and 5 bases from J, leaving 11 bases between. CDR3 size: 15 residues. CDR1 and CDR2 from the germline V gene are SGHRS and YFSETQ. The CDR3 region is CASSLDRVATGELFF. CDR3 DNA: TGCGCCAGCAGCTTGGACAGGGTAGCGACCGGGGAGCTGTTTTTT.

V is TRBV29-1 and J is TRBJ1-1; no reliable D call. Germline CDR1 SQVTM, CDR2 ANQGSEA. V was clipped by 4 bases and J by 4 bases, with 13 bases between them. The CDR3 length is 13 residues. The CDR3 is CSVATTGATEAFF. The CDR3 DNA sequence: TGCAGCGTTGCGACGACGGGTGCCACTGAAGCTTTCTTT.

The V and J genes are TRBV29-1 and TRBJ2-3; 7 positions match TRBD2. The CDR3 covers 13 residues. With 6 bases clipped from V and 0 bases from J, the junction kept 3 bases outside the gene matches. Germline lookup yields CDR1 SQVTM and CDR2 ANQGSEA. This CDR3 reads CSVMTSSTDTQYF. The CDR3 DNA reads TGCAGCGTCATGACTAGCAGCACAGATACGCAGTATTTT.

This clone came up a few times. The V call is TRBV4-1, the J call TRBJ2-1, with D possibly TRBD2 on 5 matching bases. V lost 3 bases to trimming and J lost 9 bases, with 15 bases between them. The length of the CDR3 is 14 residues. The germline V gene encodes CDR1 MGHRA and CDR2 YSYEKL. The CDR3 protein is CASSHRAGGSEQFF. CDR3 nucleotide sequence: TGCGCCAGCAGCCACCGGGCCGGAGGTAGTGAGCAGTTCTTC.